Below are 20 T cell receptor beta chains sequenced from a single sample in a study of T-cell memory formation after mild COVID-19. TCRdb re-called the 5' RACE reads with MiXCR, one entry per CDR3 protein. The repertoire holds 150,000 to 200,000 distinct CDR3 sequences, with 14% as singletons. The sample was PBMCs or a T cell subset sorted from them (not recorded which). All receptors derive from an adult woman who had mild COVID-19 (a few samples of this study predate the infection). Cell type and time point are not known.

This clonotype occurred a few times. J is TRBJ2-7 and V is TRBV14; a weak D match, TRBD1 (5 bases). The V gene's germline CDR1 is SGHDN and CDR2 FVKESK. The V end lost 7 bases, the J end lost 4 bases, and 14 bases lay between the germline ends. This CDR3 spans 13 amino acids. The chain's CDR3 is CASTQGMGYEQYF. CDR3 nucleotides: TGTGCCAGCACCCAGGGAATGGGGTACGAGCAGTACTTC.

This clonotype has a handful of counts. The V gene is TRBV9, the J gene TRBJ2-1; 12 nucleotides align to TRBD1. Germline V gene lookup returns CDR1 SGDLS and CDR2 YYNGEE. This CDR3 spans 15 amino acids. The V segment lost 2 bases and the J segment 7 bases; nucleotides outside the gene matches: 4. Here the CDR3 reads CASSVGQGALNEQFF. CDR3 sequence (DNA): TGTGCCAGCAGCGTGGGACAGGGGGCTTTGAATGAGCAGTTCTTC.

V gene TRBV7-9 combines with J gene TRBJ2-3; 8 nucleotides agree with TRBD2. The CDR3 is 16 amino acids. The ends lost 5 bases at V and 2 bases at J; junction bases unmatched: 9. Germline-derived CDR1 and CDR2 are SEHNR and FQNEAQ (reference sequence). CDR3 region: CASSVTLAGPTDTQYF. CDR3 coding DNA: TGTGCCAGCAGCGTCACCTTAGCGGGACCCACAGATACGCAGTATTTT.

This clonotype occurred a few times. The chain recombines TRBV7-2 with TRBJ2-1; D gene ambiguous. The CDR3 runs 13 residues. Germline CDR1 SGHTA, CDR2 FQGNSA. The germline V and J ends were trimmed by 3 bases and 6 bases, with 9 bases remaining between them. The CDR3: CASSLAGRNEQFF. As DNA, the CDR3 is TGTGCCAGCAGCTTGGCCGGACGCAATGAGCAGTTCTTC.

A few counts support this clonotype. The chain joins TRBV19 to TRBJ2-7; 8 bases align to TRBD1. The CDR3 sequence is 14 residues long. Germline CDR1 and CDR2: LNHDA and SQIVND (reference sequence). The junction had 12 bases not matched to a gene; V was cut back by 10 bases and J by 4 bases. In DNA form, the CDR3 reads TGTGCCACTGGATACGGGACAGGCCTGTACGAGCAGTACTTC. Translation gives CATGYGTGLYEQYF.

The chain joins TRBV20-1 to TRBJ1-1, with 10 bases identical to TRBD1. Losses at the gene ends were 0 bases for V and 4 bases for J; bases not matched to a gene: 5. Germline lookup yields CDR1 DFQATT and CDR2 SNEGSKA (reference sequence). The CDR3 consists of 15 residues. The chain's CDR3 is CSARDPGQGGTEAFF. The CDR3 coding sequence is TGCAGTGCTAGAGATCCCGGACAGGGGGGCACTGAAGCTTTCTTT.

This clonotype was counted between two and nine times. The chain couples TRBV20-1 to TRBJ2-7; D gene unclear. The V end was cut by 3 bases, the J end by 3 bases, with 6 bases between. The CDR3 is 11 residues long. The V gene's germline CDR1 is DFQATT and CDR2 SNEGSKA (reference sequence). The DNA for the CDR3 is TGCAGTGCTAGTCTAAGCTACGAGCAGTACTTC. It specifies CSASLSYEQYF.

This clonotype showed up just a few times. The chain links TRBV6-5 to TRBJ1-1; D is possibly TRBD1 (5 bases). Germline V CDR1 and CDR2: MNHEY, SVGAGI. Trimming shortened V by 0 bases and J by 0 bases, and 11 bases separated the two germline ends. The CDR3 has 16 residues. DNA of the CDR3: TGTGCCAGCAGTTACTCGACGACGGGGCTGAACACTGAAGCTTTCTTT. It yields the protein CASSYSTTGLNTEAFF.

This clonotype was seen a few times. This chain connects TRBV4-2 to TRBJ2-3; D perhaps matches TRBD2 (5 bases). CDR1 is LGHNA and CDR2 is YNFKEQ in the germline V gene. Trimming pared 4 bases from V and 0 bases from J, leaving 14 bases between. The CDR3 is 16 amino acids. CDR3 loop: CASSPGRRGSTDTQYF. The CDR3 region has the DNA TGTGCCAGCAGCCCTGGACGGCGAGGGAGCACAGATACGCAGTATTTT.

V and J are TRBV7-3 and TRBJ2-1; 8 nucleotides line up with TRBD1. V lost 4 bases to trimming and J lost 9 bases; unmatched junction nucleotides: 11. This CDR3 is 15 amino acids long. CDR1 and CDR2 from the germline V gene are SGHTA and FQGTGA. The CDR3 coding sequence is TGTGCCAGCAGCTCACAGGGGGATTACTATGGTGAGCAGTTCTTC. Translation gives CASSSQGDYYGEQFF. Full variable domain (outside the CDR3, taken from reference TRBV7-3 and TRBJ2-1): GAGVSQTPSNKVTEKGKYVELRCDPISGHTALYWYRQSLGQGPEFLIYFQGTGAADDSGLPNDRFFAVRPEGSVSTLKIQRTERGDSAVYLCASSSQGDYYGEQFFGPGTRLTVL.

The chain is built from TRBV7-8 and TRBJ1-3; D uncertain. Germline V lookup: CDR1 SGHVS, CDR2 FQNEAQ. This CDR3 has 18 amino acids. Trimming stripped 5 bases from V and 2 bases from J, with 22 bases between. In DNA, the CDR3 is TGTGCCAGCAGCCCTAATCCTCGGGGAAGCGAGACTGGAAACACCATATATTTT. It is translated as CASSPNPRGSETGNTIYF. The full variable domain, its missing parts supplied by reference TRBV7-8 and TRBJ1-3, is GAGVSQSPRYKVAKRGQDVALRCDPISGHVSLFWYQQALGQGPEFLTYFQNEAQLDKSGLPSDRFFAERPEGSVSTLKIQRTQQEDSAVYLCASSPNPRGSETGNTIYFGEGSWLTVV.

CDR3 DNA: TGTGCCAGCAGTTTATGGGGTAATGGCTACACCTTC. This sequence encodes CASSLWGNGYTF. The chain employs TRBV12-3 or TRBV12-4 and TRBJ1-2; unclear D gene. Trimming cost V 2 bases and J 6 bases, with 7 bases left between them. The CDR3 sequence is 12 residues long.

The CDR3 here is CASTLGGGGHEQYF. Here the CDR3 DNA reads TGTGCCAGCACCTTGGGGGGGGGTGGCCACGAGCAGTACTTC. The V gene is TRBV7-6, the J gene TRBJ2-7, with 7 bases aligning to TRBD2. Germline assignment: CDR1 SGHVS and CDR2 FNYEAQ. Losses at the gene ends were 7 bases for V and 5 bases for J; bases not matched to a gene: 11. This CDR3 is built from 14 residues. The full variable domain, its missing parts supplied by reference TRBV7-6 and TRBJ2-7, is GAGVSQSPRYKVTKRGQDVALRCDPISGHVSLYWYRQALGQGPEFLTYFNYEAQQDKSGLPNDRFSAERPEGSISTLTIQRTEQRDSAMYRCASTLGGGGHEQYFGPGTRLTVT.

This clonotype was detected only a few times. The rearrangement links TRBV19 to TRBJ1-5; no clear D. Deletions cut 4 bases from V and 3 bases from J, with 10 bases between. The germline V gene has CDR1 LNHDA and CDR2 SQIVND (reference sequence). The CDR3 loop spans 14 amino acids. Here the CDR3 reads CASSNNGPNQPQHF. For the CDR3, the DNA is TGTGCCAGTAGTAATAACGGCCCCAATCAGCCCCAGCATTTT.

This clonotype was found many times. DNA of the CDR3: TGCGCCAGCAGCCGAGATACTAGCACAGATACGCAGTATTTT. It encodes CASSRDTSTDTQYF. This chain links TRBV5-1 with TRBJ2-3; D is ambiguous. V lost 4 bases and J lost 0, with 9 bases in between. The CDR3 is 14 amino acids. Germline V lookup: CDR1 SGHRS, CDR2 YFSETQ.

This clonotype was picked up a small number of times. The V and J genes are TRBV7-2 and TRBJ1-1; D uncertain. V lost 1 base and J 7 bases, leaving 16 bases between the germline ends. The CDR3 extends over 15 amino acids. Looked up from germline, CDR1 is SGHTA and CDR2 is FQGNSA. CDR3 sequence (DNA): TGTGCCAGCAGCTTAGGCCCCCGCGAAATCCTTGAAGCTTTCTTT. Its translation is CASSLGPREILEAFF.

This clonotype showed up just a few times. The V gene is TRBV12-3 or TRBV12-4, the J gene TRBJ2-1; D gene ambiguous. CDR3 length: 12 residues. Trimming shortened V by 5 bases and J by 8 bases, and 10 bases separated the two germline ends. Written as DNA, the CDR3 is TGTGCCAGCAGTCCCCGTCGCCATGAGCAGTTCTTC. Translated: CASSPRRHEQFF.

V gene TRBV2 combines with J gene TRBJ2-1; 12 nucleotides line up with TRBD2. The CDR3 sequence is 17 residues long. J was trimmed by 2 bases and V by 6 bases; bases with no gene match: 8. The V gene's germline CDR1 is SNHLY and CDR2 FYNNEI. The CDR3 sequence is CASRTELAGGPYNEQFF. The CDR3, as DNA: TGTGCCAGCAGGACCGAACTAGCGGGGGGACCCTACAATGAGCAGTTCTTC.

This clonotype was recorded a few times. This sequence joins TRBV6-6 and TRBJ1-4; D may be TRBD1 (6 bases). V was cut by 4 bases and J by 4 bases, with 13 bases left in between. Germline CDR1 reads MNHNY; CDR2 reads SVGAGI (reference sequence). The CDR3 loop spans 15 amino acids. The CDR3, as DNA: TGTGCCAGCAGTTCCGGGACAACCAGTAATGAAAAACTGTTTTTT. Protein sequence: CASSSGTTSNEKLFF.

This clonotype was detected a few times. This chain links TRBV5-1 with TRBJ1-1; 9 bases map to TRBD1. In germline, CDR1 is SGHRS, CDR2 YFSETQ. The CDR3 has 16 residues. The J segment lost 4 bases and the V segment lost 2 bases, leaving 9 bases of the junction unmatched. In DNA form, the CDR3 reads TGCGCCAGCAGCTTTACAGGGGGCGCGACCTCCACTGAAGCTTTCTTT. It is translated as CASSFTGGATSTEAFF.